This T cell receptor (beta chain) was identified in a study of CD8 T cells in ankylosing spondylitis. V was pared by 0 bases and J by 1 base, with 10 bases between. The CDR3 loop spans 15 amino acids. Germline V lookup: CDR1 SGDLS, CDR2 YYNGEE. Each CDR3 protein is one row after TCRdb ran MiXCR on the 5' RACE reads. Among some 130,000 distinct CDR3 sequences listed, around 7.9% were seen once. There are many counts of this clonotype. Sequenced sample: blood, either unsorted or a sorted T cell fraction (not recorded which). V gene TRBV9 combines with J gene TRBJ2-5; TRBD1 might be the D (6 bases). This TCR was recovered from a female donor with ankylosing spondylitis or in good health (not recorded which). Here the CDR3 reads CASSVGARGQETQYF. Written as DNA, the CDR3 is TGTGCCAGCAGCGTAGGTGCCAGGGGCCAAGAGACCCAGTACTTC.